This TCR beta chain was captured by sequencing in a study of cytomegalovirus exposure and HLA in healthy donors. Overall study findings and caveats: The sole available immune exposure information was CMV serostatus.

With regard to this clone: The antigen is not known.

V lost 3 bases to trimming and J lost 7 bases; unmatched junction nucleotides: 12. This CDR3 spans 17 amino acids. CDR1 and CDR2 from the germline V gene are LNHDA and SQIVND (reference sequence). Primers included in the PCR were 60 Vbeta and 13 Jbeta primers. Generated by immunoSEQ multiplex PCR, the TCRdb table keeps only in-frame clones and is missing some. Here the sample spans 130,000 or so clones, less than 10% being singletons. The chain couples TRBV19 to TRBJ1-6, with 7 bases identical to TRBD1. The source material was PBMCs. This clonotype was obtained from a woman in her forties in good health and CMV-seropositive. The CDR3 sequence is CASSILHPPTGNSPLHF. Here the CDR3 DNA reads TGTGCCAGTAGTATCCTCCACCCCCCGACAGGGAATTCACCCCTCCACTTT.